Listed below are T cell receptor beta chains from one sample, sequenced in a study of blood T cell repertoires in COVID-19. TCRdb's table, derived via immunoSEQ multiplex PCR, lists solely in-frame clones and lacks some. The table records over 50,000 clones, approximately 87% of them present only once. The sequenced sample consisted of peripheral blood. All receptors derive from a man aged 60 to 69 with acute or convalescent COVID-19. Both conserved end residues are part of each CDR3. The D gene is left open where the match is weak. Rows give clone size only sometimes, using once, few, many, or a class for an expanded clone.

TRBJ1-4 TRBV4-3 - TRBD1 CASSQEAGGLPATNEKLFF TGCGCCAGCAGCCAAGAAGCAGGGGGCCTTCCTGCAACTAATGAAAAACTGTTTTTT
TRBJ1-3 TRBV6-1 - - CASSGAFRGSGNTIYF TGTGCCAGCAGTGGAGCATTCAGGGGATCTGGAAACACCATATATTTT
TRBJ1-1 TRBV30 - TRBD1 CAWSYFGTGYNTEAFF TGTGCCTGGAGTTATTTTGGGACAGGTTATAACACTGAAGCTTTCTTT
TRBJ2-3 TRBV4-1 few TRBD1 CASSPTTYRDRGRDTQYF TGCGCCAGCAGCCCAACAACGTACAGGGACAGGGGGAGAGATACGCAGTATTTT
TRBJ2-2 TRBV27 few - CASSQQQGNTGELFF TGTGCCAGCAGTCAGCAACAGGGGAACACCGGGGAGCTGTTTTTT
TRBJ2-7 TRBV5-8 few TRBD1 CASSRTGTGYPYEQYF TGTGCCAGCAGCCGAACCGGGACAGGTTACCCCTACGAGCAGTACTTC
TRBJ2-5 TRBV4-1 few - CASSQRHSGGGETQYF TGCGCCAGCAGCCAGCGGCACTCCGGAGGGGGCGAGACCCAGTACTTC
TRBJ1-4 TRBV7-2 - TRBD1 CASRDTGGGKLFF TGTGCCAGCAGGGATACAGGGGGCGGAAAACTGTTTTTT
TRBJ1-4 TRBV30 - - CGGGEEKLFF TGTGGAGGGGGAGAAGAAAAACTGTTTTTT
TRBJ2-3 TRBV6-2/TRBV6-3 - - CASSYAGSVDTQYF TGTGCCAGCAGTTACGCCGGAAGCGTCGATACGCAGTATTTT
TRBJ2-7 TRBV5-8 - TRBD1 CASSRGQGLPYEQYF TGTGCCAGCAGCCGCGGACAGGGGCTTCCCTACGAGCAGTACTTC
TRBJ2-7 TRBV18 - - CASSPYSNEQYF TGTGCCAGCTCACCATATTCTAACGAGCAGTACTTC
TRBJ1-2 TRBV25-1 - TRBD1 CASSEGQGSNYGYTF TGTGCCAGCAGTGAGGGACAGGGGTCCAACTATGGCTACACCTTC
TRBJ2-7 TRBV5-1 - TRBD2 CASSLAPRTSGSYEQYF TGCGCCAGCAGCTTGGCCCCCCGGACTAGCGGTTCCTACGAGCAGTACTTC
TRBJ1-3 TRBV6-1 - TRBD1 CASSATGGQGFFYSGNTIYF TGTGCCAGCAGTGCGACAGGGGGACAGGGCTTTTTTTACTCTGGAAACACCATATATTTT
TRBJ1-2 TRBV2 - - CASKNNGGVDYGYTF TGTGCCAGCAAAAATAATGGAGGGGTGGACTATGGCTACACCTTC
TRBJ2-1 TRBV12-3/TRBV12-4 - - CASSASGEQFF TGTGCCAGCAGTGCCTCGGGGGAGCAGTTCTTC
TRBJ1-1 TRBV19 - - CASTSGHALNTEAFF TGTGCCAGTACTTCTGGGCATGCGTTGAACACTGAAGCTTTCTTT
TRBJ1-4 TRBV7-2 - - CASSLGYRVTTNEKLFF TGTGCCAGCAGCTTAGGGTACAGGGTTACAACTAATGAAAAACTGTTTTTT
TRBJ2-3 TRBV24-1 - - CATSDYRTDTQYF TGTGCCACCAGTGATTACAGGACAGATACGCAGTATTTT
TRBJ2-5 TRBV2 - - CASKDSRKTQYF TGTGCCAGCAAAGACAGCCGGAAGACCCAGTACTTC
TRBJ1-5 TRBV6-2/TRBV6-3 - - CASSKTGGNQPQHF TGTGCCAGCAGCAAAACAGGAGGCAATCAGCCCCAGCATTTT
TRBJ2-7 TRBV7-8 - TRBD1 CASSSHRDSEQYF TGTGCCAGCAGCTCCCACCGGGACAGCGAGCAGTACTTC
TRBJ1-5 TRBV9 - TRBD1 CASSPGQGSNQPQHF TGTGCCAGCAGTCCGGGACAGGGAAGCAATCAGCCCCAGCATTTT
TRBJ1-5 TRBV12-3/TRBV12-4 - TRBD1 CASRGQGFQPQHF TGTGCCAGCAGGGGACAGGGTTTTCAGCCCCAGCATTTT
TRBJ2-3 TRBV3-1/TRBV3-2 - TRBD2 CASSQGGIGGLSTDTQYF TGTGCCAGCAGCCAAGGGGGTATTGGGGGACTAAGCACAGATACGCAGTATTTT
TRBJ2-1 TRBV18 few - CASSPPAGHNEQFF TGTGCCAGCTCACCACCGGCGGGGCACAATGAGCAGTTCTTC
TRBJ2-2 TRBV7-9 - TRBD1 CASSDDRGSTGELFF TGTGCCAGCAGCGATGACAGGGGTTCCACCGGGGAGCTGTTTTTT
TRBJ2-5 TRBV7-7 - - CASSLGGAGWETQYF TGTGCCAGCAGCTTAGGCGGGGCAGGCTGGGAGACCCAGTACTTC
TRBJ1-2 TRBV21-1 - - CASSKGDRDYGYTF TGTGCCAGCAGCAAGGGGGACAGGGACTATGGCTACACCTTC
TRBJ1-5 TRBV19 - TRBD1 CASSIGQGGSLNQPQHF TGTGCCAGTAGTATAGGACAGGGGGGATCCCTAAATCAGCCCCAGCATTTT
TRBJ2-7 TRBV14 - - CASSQGRGVYEQYF TGTGCCAGCAGCCAGGGCAGGGGTGTGTACGAGCAGTACTTC
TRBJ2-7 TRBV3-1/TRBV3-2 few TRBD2 CASSYLAGAGGEQYF TGTGCCAGCAGCTATCTAGCGGGGGCCGGTGGGGAGCAGTACTTC
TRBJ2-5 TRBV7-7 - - CASSLERGYGEETQYF TGTGCCAGCAGCTTAGAACGGGGATACGGTGAAGAGACCCAGTACTTC
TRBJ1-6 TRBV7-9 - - CASSPSGNSPLHF TGTGCCAGCAGCCCCTCAGGGAATTCACCCCTCCACTTT
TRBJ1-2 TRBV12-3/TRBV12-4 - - CASSLSGVGGYTF TGTGCCAGCAGTTTATCGGGGGTAGGAGGCTACACCTTC
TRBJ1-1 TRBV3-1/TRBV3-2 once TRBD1 CASSRNDRGSEAFF TGTGCCAGCAGCCGAAATGACAGGGGGTCTGAAGCTTTCTTT
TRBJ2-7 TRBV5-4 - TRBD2 CASSASGGSYEQYF TGTGCCAGCAGCGCTAGCGGGGGGTCATACGAGCAGTACTTC
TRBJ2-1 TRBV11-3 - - CASSLTQLHEQFF TGTGCCAGCAGCTTAACACAGTTGCATGAGCAGTTCTTC
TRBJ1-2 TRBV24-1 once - CATEDLTGTSYTF TGTGCCACCGAGGATTTAACCGGGACTAGCTACACCTTC
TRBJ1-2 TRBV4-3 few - CASSPSSGLGYGYTF TGCGCCAGCAGCCCAAGCTCGGGGTTGGGTTATGGCTACACCTTC
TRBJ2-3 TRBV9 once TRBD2 CASSGGGSTDTQYF TGTGCCAGCAGCGGCGGGGGGAGCACAGATACGCAGTATTTT
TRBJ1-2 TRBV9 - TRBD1 CASSVGPGGLSNYGYTF TGTGCCAGCAGCGTAGGCCCAGGGGGCCTTTCTAACTATGGCTACACCTTC
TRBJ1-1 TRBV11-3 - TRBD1 CASSLRGYDTEAFF TGTGCCAGCAGCCTCAGGGGGTACGACACTGAAGCTTTCTTT
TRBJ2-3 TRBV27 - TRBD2 CASSLPSGSSTDTQYF TGTGCCAGCAGTTTGCCTAGCGGGAGTAGCACAGATACGCAGTATTTT
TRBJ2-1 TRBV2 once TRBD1 CASRDPIDRDEQFF TGTGCCAGCAGGGATCCGATCGACAGGGACGAGCAGTTCTTC
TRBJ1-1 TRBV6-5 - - CASSYGAAEMNTEAFF TGTGCCAGCAGTTACGGGGCTGCCGAGATGAACACTGAAGCTTTCTTT